This note documents a single T cell receptor (beta chain) sequence. These data belong to a study of blood T cell repertoires in COVID-19. Sequencing was performed with immunoSEQ multiplex PCR; in TCRdb, only in-frame clones are kept and a portion is missing. The profile shows some 150,000 clones, roughly nine tenths of them singletons. The CDR3 extends over 15 amino acids. Germline CDR1 and CDR2: SGDLS and YYNGEE. V shed 2 bases and J 1 base; nucleotides not matched to a gene: 6. The sequence was collected from a woman aged 60 to 75 with active or convalescent COVID-19. The chain uses TRBV9 and TRBJ2-7, with 7 nucleotides matching TRBD1. The sequencing sample was made of peripheral blood. CDR3 coding DNA: TGTGCCAGCAGCGTTCAAGGGGGCAGTTCCTACGAGCAGTACTTC. Translating gives CASSVQGGSSYEQYF.